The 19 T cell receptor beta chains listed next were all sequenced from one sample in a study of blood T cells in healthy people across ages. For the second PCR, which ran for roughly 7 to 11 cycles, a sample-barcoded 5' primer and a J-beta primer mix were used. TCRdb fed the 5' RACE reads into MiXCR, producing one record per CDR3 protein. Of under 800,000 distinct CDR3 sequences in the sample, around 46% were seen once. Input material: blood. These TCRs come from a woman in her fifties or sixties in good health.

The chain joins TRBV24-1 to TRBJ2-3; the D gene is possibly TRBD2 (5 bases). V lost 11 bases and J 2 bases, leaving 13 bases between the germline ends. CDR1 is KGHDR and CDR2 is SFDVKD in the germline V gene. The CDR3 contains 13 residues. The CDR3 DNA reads TGTGCCATCGCGGGCGCCCCCACAGATACGCAGTATTTT. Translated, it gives CAIAGAPTDTQYF.

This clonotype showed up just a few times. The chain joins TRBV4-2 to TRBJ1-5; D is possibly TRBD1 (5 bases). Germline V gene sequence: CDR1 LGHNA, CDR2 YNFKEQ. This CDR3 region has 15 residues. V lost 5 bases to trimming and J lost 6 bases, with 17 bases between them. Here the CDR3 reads CASSTKTGGTQPQHF. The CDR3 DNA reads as TGTGCCAGCAGCACCAAGACGGGGGGGACTCAGCCCCAGCATTTT.

Here the CDR3 reads CASSERGQEFYGYTF. CDR3 nucleotides: TGTGCCAGCAGTGAAAGGGGGCAGGAGTTCTATGGCTACACCTTC. The chain combines TRBV2 with TRBJ1-2; TRBD1 matches at 7 bases. With 2 bases clipped from V and 4 bases from J, the junction kept 7 bases outside the gene matches. CDR1 is SNHLY and CDR2 is FYNNEI in the germline V gene. The CDR3 consists of 15 residues.

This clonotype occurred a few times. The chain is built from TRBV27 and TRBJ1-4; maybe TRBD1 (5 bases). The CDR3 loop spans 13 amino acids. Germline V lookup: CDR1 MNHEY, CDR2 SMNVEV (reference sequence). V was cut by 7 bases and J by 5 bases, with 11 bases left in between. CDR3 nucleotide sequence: TGTGCCAGCACGTGGGGACGGAATGAAAAACTGTTTTTT. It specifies CASTWGRNEKLFF. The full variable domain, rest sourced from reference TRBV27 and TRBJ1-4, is EAQVTQNPRYLITVTGKKLTVTCSQNMNHEYMSWYRQDPGLGLRQIYYSMNVEVTDKGDVPEGYKVSRKEKRNFPLILESPSPNQTSLYFCASTWGRNEKLFFGSGTQLSVL.

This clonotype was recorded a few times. CDR3 sequence reads: CASRLSPYNEQFF. As DNA, the CDR3 is TGTGCCAGCAGGCTATCTCCCTACAATGAGCAGTTCTTC. The chain combines TRBV12-3 or TRBV12-4 with TRBJ2-1; no clear D gene. The CDR3 extends over 13 amino acids. Trimming pared 6 bases from V and 2 bases from J, leaving 8 bases between.

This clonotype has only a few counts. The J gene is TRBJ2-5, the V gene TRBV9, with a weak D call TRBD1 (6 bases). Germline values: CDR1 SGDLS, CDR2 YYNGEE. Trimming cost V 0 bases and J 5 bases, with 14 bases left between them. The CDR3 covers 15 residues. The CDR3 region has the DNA TGTGCCAGCAGCGTAGGTGTCTCAAGGGGGGAGACCCAGTACTTC. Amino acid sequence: CASSVGVSRGETQYF.

The CDR3 is CSARDGLKIYNEQFF. Written as DNA, the CDR3 is TGCAGTGCTCGTGATGGACTAAAGATCTACAATGAGCAGTTCTTC. This chain uses TRBV20-1 with TRBJ2-1, with D possibly TRBD2 on 6 matching bases. The CDR3 spans 15 residues. The V end was cut by 5 bases, the J end by 3 bases, with 17 bases between. Germline V gene data show CDR1 as DFQATT and CDR2 as SNEGSKA (reference sequence).

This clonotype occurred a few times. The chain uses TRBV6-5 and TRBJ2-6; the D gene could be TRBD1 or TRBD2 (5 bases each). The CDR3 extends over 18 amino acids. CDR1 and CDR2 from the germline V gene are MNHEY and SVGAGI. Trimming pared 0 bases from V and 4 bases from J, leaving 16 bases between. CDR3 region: CASSYSGRLYGGANVLTF. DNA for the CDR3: TGTGCCAGCAGTTACTCGGGACGGCTGTACGGGGGGGCCAACGTCCTGACTTTC.

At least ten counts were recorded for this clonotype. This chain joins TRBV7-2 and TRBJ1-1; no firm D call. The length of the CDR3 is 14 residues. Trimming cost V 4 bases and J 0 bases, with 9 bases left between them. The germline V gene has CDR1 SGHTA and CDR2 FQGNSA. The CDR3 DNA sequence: TGTGCCAGCAGCTCATCCCTTGTGAACACTGAAGCTTTCTTT. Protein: CASSSSLVNTEAFF.

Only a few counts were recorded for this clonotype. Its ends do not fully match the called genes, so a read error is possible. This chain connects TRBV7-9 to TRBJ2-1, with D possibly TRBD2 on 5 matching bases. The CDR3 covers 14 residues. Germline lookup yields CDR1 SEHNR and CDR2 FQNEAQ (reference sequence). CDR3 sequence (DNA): TGTGCCAGCAGCCTAGCTAACCGCTACAATGAGCAGTTCTTC. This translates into CASSLANRYNEQFF.

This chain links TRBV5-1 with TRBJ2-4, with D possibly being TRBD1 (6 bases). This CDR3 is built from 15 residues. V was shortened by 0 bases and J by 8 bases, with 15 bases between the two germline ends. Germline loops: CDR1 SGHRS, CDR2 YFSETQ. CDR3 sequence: CASSLAGTRGDIQYF. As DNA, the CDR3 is TGCGCCAGCAGCTTGGCTGGGACAAGGGGAGACATTCAGTACTTC.

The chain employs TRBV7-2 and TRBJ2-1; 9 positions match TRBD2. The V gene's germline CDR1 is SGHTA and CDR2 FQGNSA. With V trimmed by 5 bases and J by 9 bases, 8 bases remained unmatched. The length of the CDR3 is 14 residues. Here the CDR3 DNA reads TGTGCCAGCAGCGAAAAGCGGGGGGATGGTGAGCAGTTCTTC. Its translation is CASSEKRGDGEQFF. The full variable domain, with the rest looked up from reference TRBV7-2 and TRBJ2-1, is GAGVSQSPSNKVTEKGKDVELRCDPISGHTALYWYRQSLGQGLEFLIYFQGNSAPDKSGLPSDRFSAERTGGSVSTLTIQRTQQEDSAVYLCASSEKRGDGEQFFGPGTRLTVL.

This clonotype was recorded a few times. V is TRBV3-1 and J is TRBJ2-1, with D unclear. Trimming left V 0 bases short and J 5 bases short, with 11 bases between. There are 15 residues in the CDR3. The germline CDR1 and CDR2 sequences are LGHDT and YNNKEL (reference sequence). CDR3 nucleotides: TGTGCCAGCAGCCAAGATCGGAACAGACACAATGAGCAGTTCTTC. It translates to CASSQDRNRHNEQFF.

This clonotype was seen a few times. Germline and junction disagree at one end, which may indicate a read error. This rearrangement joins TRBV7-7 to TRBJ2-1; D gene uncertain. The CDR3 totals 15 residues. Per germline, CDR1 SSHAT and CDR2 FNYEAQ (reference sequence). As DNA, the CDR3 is TGTGCTAGCAGCTTAAGGTCAGGAGATTACAATGAGCAGTTCTTC. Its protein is CASSLRSGDYNEQFF.

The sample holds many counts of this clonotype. In DNA, the CDR3 is TGCAGCGTTGAAAACTCGGCCGTCCACAATGAGCAGTTCTTC. This gives the protein CSVENSAVHNEQFF. This chain uses TRBV29-1 with TRBJ2-1; D is unresolved. Germline V gene lookup returns CDR1 SQVTM and CDR2 ANQGSEA. With 2 bases removed from V and 5 bases from J, the gap between germline ends came to 13 bases. This CDR3 region has 14 residues.

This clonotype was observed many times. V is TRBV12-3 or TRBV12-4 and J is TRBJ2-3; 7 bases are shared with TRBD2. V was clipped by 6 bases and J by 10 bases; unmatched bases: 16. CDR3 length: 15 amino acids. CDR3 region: CASSLDNADAGAQYF. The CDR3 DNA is TGTGCCAGCAGCCTAGACAACGCGGATGCGGGGGCGCAGTATTTT.

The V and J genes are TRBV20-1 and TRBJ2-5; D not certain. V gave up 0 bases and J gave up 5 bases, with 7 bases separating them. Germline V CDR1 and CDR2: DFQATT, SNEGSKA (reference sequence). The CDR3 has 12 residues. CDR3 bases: TGCAGTGCTAGAGATCCCGGGGAGACCCAGTACTTC. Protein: CSARDPGETQYF.

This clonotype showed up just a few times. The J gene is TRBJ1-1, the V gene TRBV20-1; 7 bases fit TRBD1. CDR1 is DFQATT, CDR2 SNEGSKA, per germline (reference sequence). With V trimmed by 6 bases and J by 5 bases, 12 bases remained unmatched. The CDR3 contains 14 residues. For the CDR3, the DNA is TGCAGTGCACCCCGGGTAGGGGGCTCTACTGAAGCTTTCTTT. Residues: CSAPRVGGSTEAFF.

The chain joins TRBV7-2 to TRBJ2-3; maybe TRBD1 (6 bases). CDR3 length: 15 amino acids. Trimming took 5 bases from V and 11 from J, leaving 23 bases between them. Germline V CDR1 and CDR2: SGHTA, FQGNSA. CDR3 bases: TGTGCCAGCAGCCCCCAGGGACACCTCTCTGAGGGGCAGTATTTT. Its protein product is CASSPQGHLSEGQYF. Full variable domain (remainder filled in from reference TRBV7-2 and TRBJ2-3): GAGVSQSPSNKVTEKGKDVELRCDPISGHTALYWYRQSLGQGLEFLIYFQGNSAPDKSGLPSDRFSAERTGGSVSTLTIQRTQQEDSAVYLCASSPQGHLSEGQYFGPGTRLTVL.